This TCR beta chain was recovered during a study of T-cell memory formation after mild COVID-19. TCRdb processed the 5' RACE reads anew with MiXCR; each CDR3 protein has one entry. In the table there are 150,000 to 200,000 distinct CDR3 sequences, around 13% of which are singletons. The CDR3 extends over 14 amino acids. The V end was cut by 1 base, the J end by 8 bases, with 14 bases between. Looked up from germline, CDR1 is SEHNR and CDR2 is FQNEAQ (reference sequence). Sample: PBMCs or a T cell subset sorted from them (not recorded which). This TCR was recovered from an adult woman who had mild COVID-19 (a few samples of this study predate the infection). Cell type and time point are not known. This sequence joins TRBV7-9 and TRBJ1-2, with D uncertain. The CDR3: CASSLESLGYGYTF. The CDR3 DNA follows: TGTGCCAGCAGCTTAGAAAGCTTGGGTTACGGCTACACCTTC.